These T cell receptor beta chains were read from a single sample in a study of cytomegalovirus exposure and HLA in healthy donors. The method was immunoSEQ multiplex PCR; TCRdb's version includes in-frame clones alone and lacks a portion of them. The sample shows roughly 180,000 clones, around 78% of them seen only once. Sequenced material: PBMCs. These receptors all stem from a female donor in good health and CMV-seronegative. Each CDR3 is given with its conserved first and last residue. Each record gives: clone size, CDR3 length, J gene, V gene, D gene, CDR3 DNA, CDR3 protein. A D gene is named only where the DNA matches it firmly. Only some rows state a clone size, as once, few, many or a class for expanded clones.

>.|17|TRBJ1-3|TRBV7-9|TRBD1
TGTGCCAGCAGCTTAGAGTGGGGACAGGGCTCTGGAAACACCATATATTTT
CASSLEWGQGSGNTIYF
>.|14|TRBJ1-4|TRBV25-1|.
TGTGCCAGCAGTGAATCCAGAGGTAATGAAAAACTGTTTTTT
CASSESRGNEKLFF
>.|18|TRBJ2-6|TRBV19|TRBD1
TGTGCCAGTAGTCCCATAGGGACAGGGCTCTCTGGGGCCAACGTCCTGACTTTC
CASSPIGTGLSGANVLTF
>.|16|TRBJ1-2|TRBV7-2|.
TGTGCCAGCAGCTTAGCGAGTCTCCAGCCGGGCTATGGCTACACCTTC
CASSLASLQPGYGYTF
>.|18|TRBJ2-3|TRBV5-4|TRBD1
TGTGCCAGCAGCTTGGCTGCTACCGGGACAGGGCGCACAGATACGCAGTATTTT
CASSLAATGTGRTDTQYF
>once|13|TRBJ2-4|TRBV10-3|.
TGTGCCATCAGCGGGACTGCAGAAAACAGTCAGTACTTC
CAISGTAENSQYF
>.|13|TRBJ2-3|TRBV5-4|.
TGTGCCAGCAGATACTCTAGCACAGATACGCAGTATTTT
CASRYSSTDTQYF
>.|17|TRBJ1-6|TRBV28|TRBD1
TGTGCCAGCAGTACAAGGACAGGGACGGTTGATAATTCACCCCTCCACTTT
CASSTRTGTVDNSPLHF
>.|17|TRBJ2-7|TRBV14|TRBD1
TGTGCCAGCAGCACCGGGACAGGCAGAAATCGGTTCTACGAGCAGTACTTC
CASSTGTGRNRFYEQYF
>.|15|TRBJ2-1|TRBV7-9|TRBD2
TGTGCCAGCAGCTTGACTAGCGGGAGGCCCAATGAGCAGTTCTTC
CASSLTSGRPNEQFF
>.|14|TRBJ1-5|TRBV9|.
TGTGCCAGCAGCGTAGGACAGGGCAATCAGCCCCAGCATTTT
CASSVGQGNQPQHF
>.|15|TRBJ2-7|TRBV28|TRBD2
TGTGCCAGCAACTCTGGGGCGGGAGGTGTCTACGAGCAGTACTTC
CASNSGAGGVYEQYF
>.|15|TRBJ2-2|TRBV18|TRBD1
TGTGCCAGCTCACCGGGGACAGGTGGCGCCGGGGAGCTGTTTTTT
CASSPGTGGAGELFF
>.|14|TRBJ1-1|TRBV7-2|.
TGTGCCAGCAGCTTATACCGGGAGGCGACTGAAGCTTTCTTT
CASSLYREATEAFF
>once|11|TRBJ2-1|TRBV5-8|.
TGTGCCAGCAGCCTAGGATGGGAGCAGTTCTTC
CASSLGWEQFF
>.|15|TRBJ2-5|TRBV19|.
TGTGCCAGTAGTAAAAACGCCGGGGGCCAAGAGACCCAGTACTTC
CASSKNAGGQETQYF